This T cell receptor (beta chain) was sequenced during a study of early T cells in non-severe SARS-CoV-2 infection. Study in general: Bulk RNA from unsorted whole blood was sequenced; chains were unpaired. Points from the study as a whole: There was a bias toward anti-spike CD8 responses in VDJdb matching, which missed private and CD4 specificities.

The CDR3 covers 12 residues. The germline V and J ends were trimmed by 6 bases and 2 bases, with 11 bases remaining between them. CDR1 and CDR2 (germline): DFQATT, SNEGSKA (reference sequence). The TCR library protocol attached unique molecular identifiers to the individual cDNA molecules. TCRdb recomputed calls from the 5' RACE reads with MiXCR, one row per CDR3 protein. The repertoire includes 77,000 or so distinct CDR3 sequences, roughly 15% of them detected once, and 3.9% sits in the top ten. This clonotype appeared many times. Antigen unknown. The source was whole blood, collected at baseline. The receptor's source is an adult who was a healthcare worker with PCR-confirmed SARS-CoV-2 infection or an uninfected control (not recorded which). The chain is built from TRBV20-1 and TRBJ2-7; D is unresolved. This CDR3 is CSAKGSAYEQYF. CDR3 nucleotide sequence: TGCAGTGCGAAGGGCTCGGCCTACGAGCAGTACTTC.